The 3 T cell receptor beta chains reported below all come from one sample, sequenced in a study of T cells in women clearing cervical HPV infection. Libraries were prepared by immunoSEQ multiplex PCR; TCRdb keeps only in-frame clonotypes and omits some of them. This sample lists about 40,000 clones; its ten largest clones have approximately 4.8%. Sequencing was carried out using blood buffy coat. These receptors were taken from a woman between 18 and 70 years old with a cervical HPV16 infection that either progressed to CIN3+ or cleared (not recorded which).

For this clone: The read terminates 3 residues ahead of where the CDR3 ends, so the germline J gene completes it. This chain links TRBV7-3 with TRBJ2-3; TRBD2 matches 12 bases. Germline V gives CDR1 SGHTA, CDR2 FQGTGA. Losses at the gene ends were 3 bases for V and 5 bases for J; bases not matched to a gene: 6. The CDR3 has 16 residues. The CDR3 sequence: CASSLLAGGPLDTQYF. CDR3 DNA (partial): TGTGCCAGCAGCTTGCTAGCGGGGGGGCCCCTAGATACG. Full variable domain (remainder filled in from reference TRBV7-3 and TRBJ2-3): GAGVSQTPSNKVTEKGKYVELRCDPISGHTALYWYRQSLGQGPEFLIYFQGTGAADDSGLPNDRFFAVRPEGSVSTLKIQRTERGDSAVYLCASSLLAGGPLDTQYFGPGTRLTVL.

Remarks on this clone: The read falls 3 residues short of the CDR3 end, and the missing part is taken from the germline J gene. The genes are TRBV3-1 (or the pseudogene TRBV3-2) and TRBJ2-1, with D tentatively TRBD2 (6 bases). The length of the CDR3 is 14 residues. Trimming shortened V by 1 base and J by 4 bases, and 8 bases separated the two germline ends. The germline CDR1 and CDR2 sequences are LGHDT and YNNKEL (reference sequence). CDR3: CASSQGGTYNEQFF. CDR3 DNA (partial): TGTGCCAGCAGCCAAGGCGGGACTTACAATGAG.

With regard to this clone: The read falls 3 residues short of the CDR3 end, and the missing part is taken from the germline J gene. The gene calls are TRBV5-5 and TRBJ2-2; D unresolved. Deletions cut 0 bases from V and 5 bases from J, with 8 bases between. The CDR3 contains 14 residues. Germline V gene data show CDR1 as SGHKS and CDR2 as YYEKEE (reference sequence). The part of the CDR3 DNA that was read is TGTGCCAGCAGCTTGGAGGGCAGGACCGGGGAG. Protein product: CASSLEGRTGE. The entire CDR3 protein is CASSLEGRTGELFF.